Below, 19 T cell receptor beta chains from the same sample are listed, as sequenced in a study of blood T cell repertoires in COVID-19. Profiled with immunoSEQ multiplex PCR; TCRdb holds only in-frame clones, not every one. The sample records under 300,000 clones, 65% to 85% being singletons. The source material was PBMCs or T cells enriched from blood (not recorded which). The receptors derive from a man aged 50 to 59 who had recovered from COVID-19.

V gene TRBV7-6 combines with J gene TRBJ2-7, with 11 bases matching TRBD2. This CDR3 spans 19 amino acids. CDR1 SGHVS and CDR2 FNYEAQ come from the germline V gene. J gave up 3 bases and V 1 base, and 14 bases lay outside the gene matches. CDR3 nucleotides: TGTGCCAGCAGCTTAGTGCCTTCCCTAGCGGGAGGAAGCCTCTACGAGCAGTACTTC. This encodes CASSLVPSLAGGSLYEQYF. Full variable domain (rest looked up from reference TRBV7-6 and TRBJ2-7): GAGVSQSPRYKVTKRGQDVALRCDPISGHVSLYWYRQALGQGPEFLTYFNYEAQQDKSGLPNDRFSAERPEGSISTLTIQRTEQRDSAMYRCASSLVPSLAGGSLYEQYFGPGTRLTVT.

This clone has just a few counts. The chain is built from TRBV7-6 and TRBJ1-4; 8 positions agree with TRBD1. The CDR3 runs 14 residues. After removal of 4 bases from V and 7 bases from J, the junction contained 5 bases not matched to a gene. Per the germline V gene, CDR1 is SGHVS and CDR2 is FNYEAQ. The CDR3 nucleotides read TGTGCCAGCAGCTCCTCAGGGGGCGGTGAAAAACTGTTTTTT. This sequence encodes CASSSSGGGEKLFF.

The rearrangement links TRBV5-1 to TRBJ2-3; D call uncertain. The CDR3 spans 12 residues. The ends were cut back, 4 bases at V and 2 bases at J, with 5 bases in the middle. The V gene's germline CDR1 is SGHRS and CDR2 YFSETQ. CDR3 DNA sequence: TGCGCCAGCAGCCCCTACACAGATACGCAGTATTTT. Its protein is CASSPYTDTQYF.

The chain uses TRBV11-2 and TRBJ1-2, with D tentatively TRBD1 (5 bases). The CDR3 length is 15 residues. The V gene lost 3 bases and the J gene lost 4 bases, with 15 bases spanning the gap. Germline assignment: CDR1 SGHAT and CDR2 FQNNGV. CDR3 residues: CASSFTPGLGYGYTF. For the CDR3, the DNA is TGTGCCAGCAGCTTCACACCAGGGCTGGGCTATGGCTACACCTTC.

The chain couples TRBV7-2 to TRBJ2-7, with 11 bases aligning to TRBD1. The ends lost 5 bases at V and 2 bases at J; junction bases unmatched: 2. CDR1 SGHTA and CDR2 FQGNSA come from the germline V gene. The CDR3 runs to 14 residues. The CDR3, as DNA: TGTGCCAGCAGCCGGGGACAGGGGGCCTACGAGCAGTACTTC. This codes for CASSRGQGAYEQYF.

The chain employs TRBV19 and TRBJ2-1; tentatively, D is TRBD2 (5 bases). The ends were cut back, 6 bases at V and 5 bases at J, with 11 bases in the middle. The CDR3 has 13 amino acids. In germline, CDR1 is LNHDA, CDR2 SQIVND (reference sequence). Here the CDR3 reads CASRRGGNNEQFF. The CDR3 bases are TGTGCCAGTAGAAGAGGAGGAAACAATGAGCAGTTCTTC.

The genes are TRBV6-5 and TRBJ1-1, with 8 positions matching TRBD1. Unmatched junction bases numbered 7, after V lost 6 bases and J lost 7 bases. From germline, CDR1 is MNHEY and CDR2 SVGAGI. This CDR3 has 13 residues. CDR3: CASSHPGGVEAFF. CDR3 bases: TGTGCCAGCAGCCACCCAGGGGGCGTTGAAGCTTTCTTT.

V gene TRBV6-2 or TRBV6-3 combines with J gene TRBJ2-7; D is undetermined. CDR3 length: 12 amino acids. Per germline, CDR1 MNHEY and CDR2 SVGEGT. The V gene lost 5 bases and the J gene lost 6 bases, with 11 bases spanning the gap. In nucleotides, the CDR3 is TGTGCCAGCAGTCGGTCCCAATCCGAGCAGTACTTC. Its protein is CASSRSQSEQYF.

V and J are TRBV29-1 and TRBJ2-1; D perhaps matches TRBD2 (6 bases). There are 17 residues in the CDR3. Trimming took 5 bases from V and 0 from J, leaving 20 bases between them. The germline CDR1 and CDR2 sequences are SQVTM and ANQGSEA. CDR3 protein: CSVPPTVGGFSYNEQFF. The CDR3 DNA is TGCAGCGTTCCCCCAACCGTGGGGGGATTCTCCTACAATGAGCAGTTCTTC.

This clone appeared a single time. The chain recombines TRBV3-1 (or the pseudogene TRBV3-2) with TRBJ2-6; D possibly corresponds to TRBD2 (7 bases). Trimming stripped 5 bases from V and 0 bases from J, with 14 bases between. This CDR3 comprises 17 residues. CDR1 and CDR2 (germline): LGHDT, YNNKEL (reference sequence). The CDR3 DNA is TGTGCCAGCAGCGGGGGGGCAGCCCACTCTGGGGCCAACGTCCTGACTTTC. Its translation: CASSGGAAHSGANVLTF.

This clone has only a few counts. The gene calls are TRBV5-1 and TRBJ2-7, with a tentative D call TRBD1 (6 bases). The CDR3 covers 15 residues. Trimming removed 2 bases at V and 1 base at J, with 13 bases between. Per the germline V gene, CDR1 is SGHRS and CDR2 is YFSETQ. CDR3 bases: TGCGCCAGCAGCTTAGGTACAGGGTCTTCCTACGAGCAGTACTTC. This gives the protein CASSLGTGSSYEQYF.

The J gene is TRBJ1-6, the V gene TRBV7-9; D remains unclear. The CDR3 consists of 15 residues. Germline-derived CDR1 and CDR2 are SEHNR and FQNEAQ (reference sequence). The V and J ends lost 1 base and 10 bases respectively, with 14 bases between them. The CDR3 reads CASSLVTGIGSPLHF. Here the CDR3 DNA reads TGTGCCAGCAGCTTAGTTACGGGAATAGGATCACCCCTCCACTTT.

J is TRBJ1-2 and V is TRBV9; 7 bases fit TRBD1. Germline V lookup: CDR1 SGDLS, CDR2 YYNGEE. Trimming took 3 bases from V and 6 from J; bases not matched to a gene: 11. The CDR3 runs 15 residues. In DNA, the CDR3 is TGTGCCAGCAGCGCCTACAGGGGCGGGGACCATGGCTACACCTTC. This gives the protein CASSAYRGGDHGYTF.

The chain recombines TRBV7-9 with TRBJ2-1, with 7 bases identical to TRBD2. CDR1 is SEHNR, CDR2 FQNEAQ, per germline (reference sequence). The V and J ends lost 5 bases and 8 bases, in that order; junction bases with no gene match: 6. The CDR3 is made up of 13 amino acids. The CDR3 DNA is TGTGCCAGCAGCGCGGGACTAAGCTATGAGCAGTTCTTC. Its translation is CASSAGLSYEQFF.

The chain's CDR3 is CASSPAGRGTEAFF. The CDR3 bases are TGTGCCAGCTCACCGGCCGGCCGAGGCACTGAAGCTTTCTTT. This chain joins TRBV18 and TRBJ1-1, with unresolved D. Trimming took off 3 bases at V and 4 bases at J, with 12 bases between the two ends. CDR3 length: 14 amino acids. Germline V gives CDR1 KGHSH, CDR2 LQKENI.

This chain's CDR3 is CASSAAGGEQPQHF. CDR3 DNA: TGTGCCAGCAGTGCTGCAGGGGGCGAGCAGCCCCAGCATTTT. V is TRBV28 and J is TRBJ1-5; 8 bases agree with TRBD1. The V gene's germline CDR1 is MDHEN and CDR2 SYDVKM. The CDR3 contains 14 residues. V lost 5 bases, J lost 7 bases, and 7 bases stayed unmatched. Combining the CDR3 with reference TRBV28 and TRBJ1-5 gives the whole variable domain DVKVTQSSRYLVKRTGEKVFLECVQDMDHENMFWYRQDPGLGLRLIYFSYDVKMKEKGDIPEGYSVSREKKERFSLILESASTNQTSMYLCASSAAGGEQPQHFGDGTRLSIL.

The V gene is TRBV5-1, the J gene TRBJ2-7; 8 bases are a match to TRBD1. J was trimmed by 6 bases and V by 0 bases; bases with no gene match: 5. This CDR3 spans 14 amino acids. CDR1 SGHRS and CDR2 YFSETQ come from the germline V gene. The CDR3 protein is CASSLDNTGGEQYF. In DNA form, the CDR3 reads TGCGCCAGCAGCTTGGATAACACAGGGGGCGAGCAGTACTTC.

This sequence joins TRBV5-1 and TRBJ1-2; D possibly corresponds to TRBD1 (5 bases). The CDR3 contains 15 residues. Deletions cut 4 bases from V and 8 bases from J, with 21 bases between. The V gene's germline CDR1 is SGHRS and CDR2 YFSETQ. Written as DNA, the CDR3 is TGCGCCAGCAGCATCGGCGGGACGCCGACTGGGGGCTACACCTTC. It codes for CASSIGGTPTGGYTF.

This rearrangement joins TRBV27 to TRBJ1-2; TRBD1 might be the D (6 bases). CDR1 and CDR2 from the germline V gene are MNHEY and SMNVEV (reference sequence). V was shortened by 7 bases and J by 4 bases, with 19 bases between the two germline ends. The CDR3 has 15 residues. The CDR3: CASTARGATTYGYTF. In DNA, the CDR3 is TGTGCCAGCACGGCCCGGGGGGCCACAACCTATGGCTACACCTTC.